These T cell receptor beta chains were read from a single sample in a study of CD8 T cells in ankylosing spondylitis. A single record per CDR3 protein comes from TCRdb applying MiXCR to the 5' RACE reads. The sample holds under 950,000 distinct CDR3 sequences; 15% to 20% are singletons and the top ten take under 20%. The sample comprised blood, either unsorted or a sorted T cell fraction (not recorded which). All receptors derive from a male donor with ankylosing spondylitis. Both conserved end residues are part of each CDR3.

v_gene,CDR3aa
TRBV28,CASSTEFDSPLHF
TRBV5-1,CASSPPPGTGQNYGYTF
TRBV28,CASSSPGASEKLFF
TRBV20-1,CSADSTGVSDEQYF
TRBV29-1,CSAIRLAGGNPGEQFF
TRBV4-1,CASSPGADSDEQYF
TRBV7-2,CASSLQDYDGTDTQYF
TRBV7-9,CASSQGLAGLSYEQYF
TRBV5-1,CASSPLVGSTDTQYF
TRBV18,CASSPLPANTEAFF
TRBV20-1,CSAREEGAYEQYF
TRBV6-5,CASSYSTGTGGIGGELFF
TRBV4-3,CASSTQGVSYNEQFF
TRBV7-2,CASSLALGGFTEAFF
TRBV20-1,CSAQTISYEQYF
TRBV20-1,CSASGTSGIEQYF
TRBV27,CASSLSRGALGQAQTQYF
TRBV25-1,CASSEYGTSVEQFF
TRBV9,CASSPAGESSYEQYF
TRBV18,CASSPPRGGGTDTQYF
TRBV7-9,CASSLAGRQNTEAFF
TRBV5-6,CASSPPGGEDEQFF
TRBV5-1,CASSNQRASVNSYEQYF
TRBV24-1,CATSDRGQQYF
TRBV2,CASSELGSERETQYF
TRBV29-1,CSVGESGANVLTF
TRBV4-1,CASSQGGRGGDEQFF
TRBV29-1,CSVATSGGAPGELFF